These 22 T cell receptor beta chains were sequenced from one sample in a study of cytomegalovirus exposure and HLA in healthy donors. Sequencing used immunoSEQ multiplex PCR; TCRdb keeps in-frame clones, though not all of them. The sample has 200,000 to 300,000 clones; roughly 88% are singletons. Sequenced sample: PBMCs. These receptors were obtained from a woman in her thirties in good health and CMV-seronegative.

The CDR3 loop reads CASSRDRGLVDGYTF. The CDR3 DNA is TGCGCCAGCAGCCGAGACAGGGGGCTCGTGGATGGCTACACCTTC. The chain joins TRBV4-3 to TRBJ1-2; 10 bases are a match to TRBD1. The CDR3 length is 15 residues. V was clipped by 4 bases and J by 6 bases; unmatched bases: 8. Germline loops: CDR1 LGHNA, CDR2 YSLEER.

The DNA for the CDR3 is TGTGCCAGCCAGACCAGGGGCGTCACTGAAGCTTTCTTT. This gives the protein CASQTRGVTEAFF. This rearrangement joins TRBV27 to TRBJ1-1, with a tentative D call TRBD1 (6 bases). CDR1 and CDR2 (germline): MNHEY, SMNVEV (reference sequence). With 8 bases removed from V and 4 bases from J, the gap between germline ends came to 14 bases. The CDR3 extends over 13 amino acids.

This clone was seen once. This chain links TRBV6-5 with TRBJ2-7, with D uncertain. The germline V gene encodes CDR1 MNHEY and CDR2 SVGAGI. This CDR3 is 14 amino acids long. Between the trimmed V and J ends, which lost 3 bases and 5 bases, there was a span of 14 bases. The CDR3, as DNA: TGTGCCAGCAGTTATTTGGCCTTTGGGGACGAGCAGTACTTC. Translation gives CASSYLAFGDEQYF.

The chain carries TRBV18 and TRBJ2-7; D is unclear. V was pared by 0 bases and J by 4 bases, with 19 bases between. Germline V gene data show CDR1 as KGHSH and CDR2 as LQKENI. This CDR3 comprises 17 residues. CDR3 in amino acids: CASSPPKIGPISYEQYF. Here the CDR3 DNA reads TGTGCCAGCTCACCACCAAAGATAGGCCCGATTTCGTACGAGCAGTACTTC.

V and J are TRBV5-1 and TRBJ2-5; D unclear. Per the germline V gene, CDR1 is SGHRS and CDR2 is YFSETQ. This CDR3 is built from 14 residues. Deletions cut 0 bases from V and 3 bases from J, with 9 bases between. Here the CDR3 DNA reads TGCGCCAGCAGCTTGGTTAGCAGTGAAGAGACCCAGTACTTC. This translates into CASSLVSSEETQYF.

This clone came up once. The chain is built from TRBV2 and TRBJ2-7, with D tentatively TRBD2 (5 bases). This CDR3 comprises 13 residues. In germline, CDR1 is SNHLY, CDR2 FYNNEI. V was trimmed by 4 bases and J by 2 bases, leaving 9 bases between them. CDR3 sequence reads: CASSVSGTYEQYF. The CDR3 DNA sequence: TGTGCCAGCAGTGTGAGCGGTACCTACGAGCAGTACTTC.

The gene calls are TRBV28 and TRBJ2-3; TRBD2 is a possible D gene (6 bases). V lost 0 bases to trimming and J lost 0 bases, with 7 bases between them. Germline CDR1 is MDHEN and CDR2 is SYDVKM. The CDR3 covers 15 residues. The CDR3 here is CASSLWRDSTDTQYF. DNA for the CDR3: TGTGCCAGCAGTTTATGGCGGGATAGCACAGATACGCAGTATTTT.

This chain uses TRBV10-1 with TRBJ1-5; D is uncertain. Trimming left V 8 bases short and J 1 base short, with 15 bases between. CDR1 is WNHNN and CDR2 is SYGVQD in the germline V gene (reference sequence). The CDR3 covers 15 residues. The CDR3 DNA follows: TGCGCCAGCGGTGCAGCTCGAGGGAGCAATCAGCCCCAGCATTTT. Its protein is CASGAARGSNQPQHF.

The chain is built from TRBV6-1 and TRBJ2-5; no definite D call. The germline gives CDR1 MNHNS, CDR2 SASEGT. The V gene lost 1 base and the J gene lost 4 bases, with 7 bases spanning the gap. The CDR3 is 13 residues long. The CDR3 loop is CASSEGPVETQYF. The CDR3 nucleotides read TGTGCCAGCAGTGAAGGACCCGTAGAGACCCAGTACTTC.

The CDR3: CASSLGGRANYNEQFF. CDR3 sequence (DNA): TGTGCCAGCAGCTTAGGGGGTCGGGCAAACTACAATGAGCAGTTCTTC. V and J are TRBV7-3 and TRBJ2-1; D tentatively reads TRBD1 or TRBD2 (5 bases each). The CDR3 has 16 amino acids. Germline assignment: CDR1 SGHTA and CDR2 FQGTGA. The V end lost 2 bases, the J end lost 3 bases, and 14 bases lay between the germline ends.

This clone was seen many times. The rearrangement links TRBV15 to TRBJ2-6, with 7 bases fitting TRBD1. J lost 2 bases, V lost 2 bases, and 0 bases had no gene match. Germline V gives CDR1 LNHNV, CDR2 YYDKDF (reference sequence). The CDR3 is made up of 15 amino acids. The CDR3: CATSRTGAGANVLTF. CDR3 sequence (DNA): TGTGCCACCAGCAGAACAGGGGCTGGGGCCAACGTCCTGACTTTC.

The gene calls are TRBV5-6 and TRBJ1-5; perhaps TRBD1 as D (5 bases). Between the trimmed V and J ends, which lost 1 base and 0 bases, there was a span of 5 bases. From germline, CDR1 is SGHDT and CDR2 YYEEEE. CDR3 length: 14 amino acids. The CDR3 DNA reads TGTGCCAGCAGCTTGCAGGGTAGCAATCAGCCCCAGCATTTT. Its translation: CASSLQGSNQPQHF.

V usage is TRBV27 and J usage is TRBJ1-1, with D tentatively TRBD1 (5 bases). The CDR3 totals 15 residues. V lost 5 bases, J lost 2 bases, and 15 bases lay in between. CDR1 is MNHEY and CDR2 is SMNVEV in the germline V gene (reference sequence). CDR3: CASSLGPGGNTEAFF. In nucleotides, the CDR3 is TGTGCCAGCAGTCTAGGACCGGGGGGAAACACTGAAGCTTTCTTT.

The J gene is TRBJ2-7, the V gene TRBV27, with 9 bases fitting TRBD1. This CDR3 spans 13 amino acids. Trimming took 6 bases from V and 6 from J; bases not matched to a gene: 6. The V gene's germline CDR1 is MNHEY and CDR2 SMNVEV (reference sequence). The CDR3 here is CASRLQGAVEQYF. The CDR3 nucleotides read TGTGCCAGCAGGTTACAGGGGGCGGTCGAGCAGTACTTC.

This rearrangement joins TRBV7-8 to TRBJ1-1; D call uncertain. V gave up 0 bases and J gave up 4 bases, with 6 bases separating them. Per germline, CDR1 SGHVS and CDR2 FQNEAQ. This CDR3 contains 13 residues. CDR3 coding DNA: TGTGCCAGCAGCTTAGCAGGGATCACTGAAGCTTTCTTT. This sequence encodes CASSLAGITEAFF.

The chain links TRBV6-5 to TRBJ1-2, with 8 bases fitting TRBD1. The V gene's germline CDR1 is MNHEY and CDR2 SVGAGI. The CDR3 spans 12 residues. After removal of 8 bases from V and 2 bases from J, the junction contained 1 base not matched to a gene. CDR3 region: CASQGANYGYTF. The CDR3 DNA is TGTGCCAGCCAGGGGGCCAACTATGGCTACACCTTC.

V usage is TRBV4-2 and J usage is TRBJ2-2, with TRBD2 identical over 11 bases. V was clipped by 2 bases and J by 7 bases; unmatched bases: 12. CDR3 length: 18 residues. Germline CDR1 and CDR2: LGHNA and YNFKEQ. CDR3 sequence (DNA): TGTGCCAGCAGCCAATTTGGTTCTAGCGGGAGGACTAGCGGGGAGCTGTTTTTT. Protein sequence: CASSQFGSSGRTSGELFF.

The V gene is TRBV5-4, the J gene TRBJ1-1; 8 bases are a match to TRBD1. Germline assignment: CDR1 SGHNT and CDR2 YYREEE (reference sequence). The V gene end was trimmed by 1 base and the J gene end by 4 bases; junction bases not matched to a gene: 6. CDR3 length: 15 residues. The CDR3 coding sequence is TGTGCCAGCAGCTTGCCCAGGGGGCTGACCACTGAAGCTTTCTTT. It translates to CASSLPRGLTTEAFF. The full variable domain, completed using reference TRBV5-4 and TRBJ1-1, is ETGVTQSPTHLIKTRGQQVTLRCSSQSGHNTVSWYQQALGQGPQFIFQYYREEENGRGNFPPRFSGLQFPNYSSELNVNALELDDSALYLCASSLPRGLTTEAFFGQGTRLTVV.

This sequence joins TRBV6-5 and TRBJ2-5; D uncertain. The germline gives CDR1 MNHEY, CDR2 SVGAGI. Trimming shortened V by 6 bases and J by 3 bases, and 17 bases separated the two germline ends. This CDR3 is 15 amino acids long. CDR3 coding DNA: TGTGCCAGCAGGAAAGACCTGAGTGGGGAAGAGACCCAGTACTTC. It encodes CASRKDLSGEETQYF.

The V and J genes are TRBV7-8 and TRBJ2-7; tentative D call: TRBD1 (5 bases). Deletions cut 4 bases from V and 5 bases from J, with 12 bases between. This CDR3 contains 13 residues. Germline V gene sequence: CDR1 SGHVS, CDR2 FQNEAQ. CDR3 nucleotides: TGTGCCAGCAGCTCGCAGGGTAGCCACGAGCAGTACTTC. This sequence encodes CASSSQGSHEQYF.

This chain connects TRBV27 to TRBJ2-7; a possible D gene is TRBD1 (5 bases). Germline-derived CDR1 and CDR2 are MNHEY and SMNVEV (reference sequence). The V end was cut by 0 bases, the J end by 2 bases, with 11 bases between. The CDR3 consists of 15 residues. The CDR3, as DNA: TGTGCCAGCAGTTTATCCTTGGTCAGGGCCTACGAGCAGTACTTC. Translation: CASSLSLVRAYEQYF.

This chain connects TRBV28 to TRBJ2-7; D remains ambiguous. The CDR3 has 11 amino acids. Trimming pared 9 bases from V and 8 bases from J, leaving 14 bases between. Germline values: CDR1 MDHEN, CDR2 SYDVKM. This chain's CDR3 is CASALPGQQYF. The DNA for the CDR3 is TGTGCCAGTGCCCTGCCCGGACAGCAGTACTTC.